Below are 15 T cell receptor beta chains sequenced from a single sample in a study of T cell repertoires in cytomegalovirus infection. A single record per CDR3 protein comes from TCRdb applying MiXCR to the reads. This table has around 630,000 distinct CDR3 sequences, roughly 24% appearing once. The sample was CD8+ T cells from PBMCs. These receptors were taken from a human donor in good health (CMV status not recorded). Some clones in this sample may be carry-over from other donors' samples.

J is TRBJ1-2 and V is TRBV4-3; D uncertain. The germline V gene encodes CDR1 LGHNA and CDR2 YSLEER. V shed 4 bases and J shed 0 bases, with 15 bases lying between them. The CDR3 loop spans 16 amino acids. The CDR3 nucleotides read TGCGCCAGCAGCCCTTTATCGGTATTGGCTAACTATGGCTACACCTTC. This translates into CASSPLSVLANYGYTF.

The V and J genes are TRBV2 and TRBJ2-1; D is undetermined. Trimming cost V 8 bases and J 9 bases, with 8 bases left between them. Germline V gene lookup returns CDR1 SNHLY and CDR2 FYNNEI. The CDR3 contains 10 residues. The chain's CDR3 is CASLHGEQFF. In DNA form, the CDR3 reads TGTGCCAGCCTTCATGGTGAGCAGTTCTTC.

This clonotype was seen many times. The chain couples TRBV7-3 to TRBJ2-5, with 9 bases that match TRBD2. This CDR3 contains 14 residues. The trim removed 5 bases at V and 5 bases at J, leaving 6 bases unmatched. Germline CDR1 is SGHTA and CDR2 is FQGTGA. The CDR3 nucleotides are TGTGCCAGCAGCAGCGGGGGGACTGGTGAGACCCAGTACTTC. Translated, it gives CASSSGGTGETQYF.

The V call is TRBV4-2, the J call TRBJ1-5; 7 bases align to TRBD1. Looked up from germline, CDR1 is LGHNA and CDR2 is YNFKEQ. This CDR3 is built from 16 residues. J lost 6 bases, V lost 0 bases, and 8 bases had no gene match. CDR3 DNA sequence: TGTGCCAGCAGCCAAGAGATGCAGGGGGGATTTCAGCCCCAGCATTTT. This sequence encodes CASSQEMQGGFQPQHF.

In its sample, this clonotype was seen many times. The chain uses TRBV7-9 and TRBJ2-7; D tentatively fits TRBD1 or TRBD2 (5 bases each). The germline V gene has CDR1 SEHNR and CDR2 FQNEAQ (reference sequence). CDR3 length: 15 residues. The V and J ends lost 5 bases and 2 bases respectively, with 16 bases between them. The CDR3 DNA sequence: TGTGCCAGCAGCATAGTCGGGGCAGGCACCTACGAGCAGTACTTC. Protein product: CASSIVGAGTYEQYF.

This clonotype was detected ten times or more. V usage is TRBV28 and J usage is TRBJ1-4; 8 nucleotides align to TRBD1. The CDR3 totals 15 residues. V trimming: 1 base; J trimming: 10 bases; junction bases outside the gene matches: 8. The germline V gene has CDR1 MDHEN and CDR2 SYDVKM. The CDR3: CASSLSQGGSGKLFF. The CDR3 DNA reads TGTGCCAGCAGTTTATCACAGGGGGGATCGGGAAAACTGTTTTTT.

This clonotype appeared many times. This sequence joins TRBV12-3 or TRBV12-4 and TRBJ2-7; maybe TRBD1 (6 bases). V was clipped by 6 bases and J by 5 bases, with 11 bases between them. This CDR3 comprises 12 residues. CDR3 amino acids: CASSPNRDEQYF. CDR3 bases: TGTGCCAGCAGCCCCAACAGGGACGAGCAGTACTTC.

At least ten counts were recorded for this clonotype. The genes are TRBV7-6 and TRBJ2-6, with 10 bases identical to TRBD1. The CDR3 is 17 amino acids. Per germline, CDR1 SGHVS and CDR2 FNYEAQ. The trim removed 0 bases at V and 4 bases at J, leaving 3 bases unmatched. The chain's CDR3 is CASSLARQGAGANVLTF. The CDR3 nucleotides read TGTGCCAGCAGCTTAGCAAGACAGGGGGCAGGGGCCAACGTCCTGACTTTC.

This clonotype was found a few times. The genes are TRBV20-1 and TRBJ1-1, with 7 nucleotides matching TRBD1. The germline V gene has CDR1 DFQATT and CDR2 SNEGSKA (reference sequence). The CDR3 runs 13 residues. The trim removed 0 bases at V and 6 bases at J, leaving 4 bases unmatched. CDR3 in DNA: TGCAGTGCTAGAGATCAAGGGGGCGCTGAAGCTTTCTTT. Protein: CSARDQGGAEAFF.

The table lists this clonotype with many counts. The genes are TRBV7-2 and TRBJ2-5; D is perhaps TRBD2 (7 bases). Deletions cut 1 base from V and 4 bases from J, with 13 bases between. From germline, CDR1 is SGHTA and CDR2 FQGNSA. CDR3 length: 15 amino acids. CDR3 loop: CASSLVRGPTETQYF. For the CDR3, the DNA is TGTGCCAGCAGCTTAGTGCGGGGGCCTACAGAGACCCAGTACTTC.

Note on this clonotype: One end of the junction does not line up with germline, which may come from a read error. The V call is TRBV7-9, the J call TRBJ2-3; TRBD1 aligns across 7 bases. The CDR3 contains 17 residues. The germline V gene encodes CDR1 SEHNR and CDR2 FQNEAQ (reference sequence). The CDR3 DNA reads TGTGCCAACAGCTTACCCCGACAGGGCCGGGGCACAGATACGCAGTATTTT. This translates into CANSLPRQGRGTDTQYF.

This clonotype has at least ten counts. The J gene is TRBJ1-1, the V gene TRBV12-3 or TRBV12-4, with D possibly being TRBD1 (6 bases). CDR3 size: 15 residues. The ends were cut back, 2 bases at V and 0 bases at J, with 10 bases in the middle. CDR3 protein: CASSLRGHMNTEAFF. In DNA form, the CDR3 reads TGTGCCAGCAGTTTAAGGGGACACATGAACACTGAAGCTTTCTTT.

This clonotype came up many times. The chain is built from TRBV7-9 and TRBJ2-7; 7 bases match TRBD1. Germline assignment: CDR1 SEHNR and CDR2 FQNEAQ (reference sequence). Trimming took 8 bases from V and 3 from J; bases not matched to a gene: 7. This CDR3 region has 13 residues. CDR3 sequence (DNA): TGTGCCAGCGGTGGGACAGCTGACTACGAGCAGTACGTC. Encoded protein: CASGGTADYEQYV.

The chain is built from TRBV6-5 and TRBJ2-1, with 13 bases that match TRBD2. Germline V CDR1 and CDR2: MNHEY, SVGAGI. The CDR3 has 17 residues. V gave up 2 bases and J gave up 0 bases; unmatched junction bases: 1. This CDR3 is CASSYGLAGVSYNEQFF. The CDR3 DNA follows: TGTGCCAGCAGTTACGGACTAGCGGGGGTCTCCTACAATGAGCAGTTCTTC.

This clonotype has just a few counts. The V and J genes are TRBV10-3 and TRBJ2-7; D assignment may be TRBD1 or TRBD2 (5 bases each). Germline V gene data show CDR1 as ENHRY and CDR2 as SYGVKD. The CDR3 consists of 16 residues. Trimming removed 6 bases from V and 4 bases from J, with 22 bases in between. For the CDR3, the DNA is TGTGCCATCAGGGCCGGTTCCCGGGGCAAAGGGTACGAGCAGTACTTC. As protein: CAIRAGSRGKGYEQYF.